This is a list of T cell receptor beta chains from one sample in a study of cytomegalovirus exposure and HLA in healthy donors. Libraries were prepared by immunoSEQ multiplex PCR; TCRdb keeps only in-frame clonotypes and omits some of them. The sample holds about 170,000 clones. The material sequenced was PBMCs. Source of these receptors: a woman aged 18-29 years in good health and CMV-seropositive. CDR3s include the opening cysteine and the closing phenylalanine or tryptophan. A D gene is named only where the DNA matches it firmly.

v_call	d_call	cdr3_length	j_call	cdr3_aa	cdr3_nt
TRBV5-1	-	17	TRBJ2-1	CASSWAPDSLGGNEQFF	TGCGCCAGCAGCTGGGCCCCGGACAGCCTGGGAGGGAATGAGCAGTTCTTC
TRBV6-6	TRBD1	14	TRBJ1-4	CASSYTGVNEKLFF	TGTGCCAGCAGTTACACAGGGGTCAATGAAAAACTGTTTTTT
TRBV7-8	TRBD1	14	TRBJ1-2	CASSSQGARYGYTF	TGTGCCAGCAGCTCCCAGGGGGCGCGGTATGGCTACACCTTC
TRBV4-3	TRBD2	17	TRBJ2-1	CASSQDPRLAGQDEQFF	TGCGCCAGCAGCCAAGACCCGAGACTAGCGGGGCAGGATGAGCAGTTCTTC
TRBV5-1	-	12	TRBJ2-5	CASSLGVETQYF	TGCGCCAGCAGCTTGGGAGTGGAGACCCAGTACTTC
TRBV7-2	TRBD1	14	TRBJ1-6	CASSLGTVNSPLHF	TGTGCCAGCAGCCTCGGGACAGTAAATTCACCCCTCCACTTT
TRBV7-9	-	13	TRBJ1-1	CASSSQGPIEAFF	TGTGCCAGCAGCTCACAGGGCCCGATTGAAGCTTTCTTT
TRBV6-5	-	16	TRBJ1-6	CASSYSTGGTGSPLHF	TGTGCCAGCAGTTACTCGACGGGCGGGACCGGTTCACCCCTCCACTTT
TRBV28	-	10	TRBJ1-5	CAIGEEPQHF	TGTGCCATCGGCGAGGAGCCCCAGCATTTT
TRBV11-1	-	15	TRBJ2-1	CASSIELAAYNEQFF	TGTGCCAGCAGCATCGAGCTAGCCGCCTACAATGAGCAGTTCTTC
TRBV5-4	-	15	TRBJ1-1	CASSLGTRGGTEAFF	TGTGCCAGCAGCTTGGGGACTCGGGGGGGCACTGAAGCTTTCTTT
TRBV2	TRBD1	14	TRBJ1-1	CASSVDRGNTEAFF	TGTGCCAGCAGTGTCGACAGGGGGAACACTGAAGCTTTCTTT
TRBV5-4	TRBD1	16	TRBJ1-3	CASGNPGTGTGNTIYF	TGTGCCAGCGGCAACCCCGGGACAGGGACTGGAAACACCATATATTTT
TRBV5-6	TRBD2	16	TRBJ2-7	CASSLGGSGFRGEQYF	TGTGCCAGCAGCTTGGGCGGGAGTGGCTTTCGGGGCGAGCAGTACTTC
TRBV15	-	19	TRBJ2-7	CATSREPLNLPTGNYEQYF	TGTGCCACCAGCAGAGAACCCCTGAACCTCCCGACAGGTAACTACGAGCAGTACTTC
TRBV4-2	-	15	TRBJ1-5	CASSQDSGGLGPQHF	TGTGCCAGCAGCCAAGATTCCGGAGGGTTAGGGCCCCAGCATTTT
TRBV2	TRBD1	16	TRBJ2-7	CASSTQTGGPSYEQYF	TGTGCCAGCAGTACTCAAACAGGGGGGCCCTCCTACGAGCAGTACTTC
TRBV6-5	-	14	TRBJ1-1	CASSYDRQNTEAFF	TGTGCCAGCAGTTACGACAGGCAGAACACTGAAGCTTTCTTT
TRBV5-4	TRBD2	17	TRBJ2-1	CASSPIVSSGHYNEQFF	TGTGCCAGCAGCCCTATAGTCTCTAGCGGACACTACAATGAGCAGTTCTTC
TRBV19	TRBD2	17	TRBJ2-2	CATMGLAGGANTGELFF	TGTGCCACTATGGGACTAGCGGGAGGTGCGAACACCGGGGAGCTGTTTTTT
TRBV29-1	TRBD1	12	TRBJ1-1	CSAGTVRTEAFF	TGCAGCGCAGGGACAGTCCGCACTGAAGCTTTCTTT
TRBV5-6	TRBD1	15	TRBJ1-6	CASSFWTGGRSPLHF	TGTGCCAGCAGCTTTTGGACAGGGGGCCGTTCACCCCTCCACTTT
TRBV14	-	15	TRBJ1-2	CASSRGHVGGYGYTF	TGTGCCAGCAGCCGAGGACACGTCGGGGGTTATGGCTACACCTTC
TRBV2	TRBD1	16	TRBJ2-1	CASSEDRGLSYNEQFF	TGTGCCAGCAGTGAGGATAGGGGGCTCTCCTACAATGAGCAGTTCTTC